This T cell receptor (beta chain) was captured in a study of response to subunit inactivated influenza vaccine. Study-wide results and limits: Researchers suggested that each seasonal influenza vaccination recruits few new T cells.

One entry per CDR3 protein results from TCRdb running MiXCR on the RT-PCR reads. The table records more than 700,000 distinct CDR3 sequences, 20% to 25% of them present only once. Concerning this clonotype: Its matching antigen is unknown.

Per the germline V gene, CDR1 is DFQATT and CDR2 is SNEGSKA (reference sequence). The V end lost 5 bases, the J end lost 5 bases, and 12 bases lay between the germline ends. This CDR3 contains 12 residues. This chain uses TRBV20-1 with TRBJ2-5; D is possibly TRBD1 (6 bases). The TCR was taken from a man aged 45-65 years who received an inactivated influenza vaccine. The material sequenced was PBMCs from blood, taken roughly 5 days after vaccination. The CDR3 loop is CSAQGYLETQYF. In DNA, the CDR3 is TGCAGTGCTCAGGGGTATTTGGAGACCCAGTACTTC.